The 10 T cell receptor beta chains presented below share a single source sample, sequenced in a study of T-cell reconstitution after alpha-beta-depleted transplantation in children (dated by TCRdb to about 2016). The library came from PCR. Sequencing was carried out with an Illumina HiSeq 2500. To normalize quantification of the TCRbeta repertoire, the TCR libraries were built with molecular barcoding that relied on unique molecular identifiers. TCRdb cleaned the public reads at Q25 with fastp, built clones with MiXCR and kept in-frame beta chains. CDR3 protein sequences are deduplicated, and each keeps its most common genes and DNA. The sample data list 450,000 to 600,000 distinct CDR3 sequences, and 15% to 20% of these were observed just once. 2.5% to 4% of the sample goes to the ten largest clones. Sequences were derived from PBMCs from the stem cell graft donor, sampled from the stem cell graft. These TCRs come from a human donor who donated a stem cell graft to a child with acute lymphoblastic leukemia.

CDR3 DNA: TGCGCCAGCAGCTTGGACGGAAACTCCTACAATGAGCAGTTCTTC. Encoded protein: CASSLDGNSYNEQFF. The genes are TRBV5-1 and TRBJ2-1; D is uncertain. The V and J ends lost 0 bases and 0 bases respectively, with 7 bases between them. Per the germline V gene, CDR1 is SGHRS and CDR2 is YFSETQ. The CDR3 length is 15 residues.

The chain is built from TRBV12-3 or TRBV12-4 and TRBJ2-5, with TRBD1 identical over 8 bases. CDR3 size: 15 residues. The junction had 9 bases not matched to a gene; V was cut back by 5 bases and J by 4 bases. CDR3 amino acids: CASSPGQGRGETQYF. CDR3 nucleotide sequence: TGTGCCAGCAGTCCCGGACAGGGTAGGGGAGAGACCCAGTACTTC.

This clonotype was observed a handful of times. The J gene is TRBJ2-7, the V gene TRBV7-9, with a weak D call TRBD2 (5 bases). Germline V gives CDR1 SEHNR, CDR2 FQNEAQ (reference sequence). CDR3 size: 15 residues. V lost 1 base, J lost 1 base, and 11 bases lay in between. CDR3 DNA: TGTGCCAGCAGCTTAGGTTACAGCGGATCCTACGAGCAGTACTTC. This encodes CASSLGYSGSYEQYF.

The CDR3 nucleotides are TGCGCCAGCAGCTTGGACAGGGCTTACACCAGCTCCTACGAGCAGTACTTC. Its protein product is CASSLDRAYTSSYEQYF. V is TRBV5-1 and J is TRBJ2-7, with D possibly matching TRBD1 (6 bases). The germline gives CDR1 SGHRS, CDR2 YFSETQ. This CDR3 comprises 17 residues. V gave up 0 bases and J gave up 0 bases, with 16 bases separating them.

V and J are TRBV2 and TRBJ1-4; D gene unclear. V dropped 7 bases and J dropped 13 bases, with 25 bases sitting between them. Germline values: CDR1 SNHLY, CDR2 FYNNEI. The CDR3 totals 15 residues. The CDR3 region has the DNA TGTGCCAGCATTTGGGGTCCATTAGATCGAAACGGACTGTTTTTT. Translating gives CASIWGPLDRNGLFF.

This chain links TRBV6-1 with TRBJ1-2; no clear D. CDR1 and CDR2 (germline): MNHNS, SASEGT. The germline V and J ends were trimmed by 1 base and 4 bases, with 13 bases remaining between them. CDR3 length: 15 amino acids. The CDR3 protein is CASSEDWRRFYGYTF. In DNA form, the CDR3 reads TGTGCCAGCAGTGAAGATTGGAGACGGTTCTATGGCTACACCTTC.

To note about this clonotype: One end of the junction fails to match germline, which may point to a read error. V gene TRBV20-1 combines with J gene TRBJ1-1, with D hard to call. The CDR3 is 15 amino acids. Per the germline V gene, CDR1 is DFQATT and CDR2 is SNEGSKA (reference sequence). The CDR3 nucleotides read TGCAGTGCTAGAAACGTTGGACGGGAGAACGCTGAAGCTTTCTTT. Encoded protein: CSARNVGRENAEAFF.

The chain is built from TRBV20-1 and TRBJ2-1; 9 positions agree with TRBD2. Looked up from germline, CDR1 is DFQATT and CDR2 is SNEGSKA (reference sequence). With V trimmed by 4 bases and J by 5 bases, 3 bases remained unmatched. The CDR3 covers 13 residues. This CDR3 reads CSAKTSGNNEQFF. Here the CDR3 DNA reads TGCAGTGCTAAGACTAGCGGCAACAATGAGCAGTTCTTC.

This clonotype appeared a few times. The chain employs TRBV27 and TRBJ1-1; D is unclear. V was cut by 4 bases and J by 0 bases, with 9 bases left in between. CDR3 length: 14 amino acids. Germline CDR1 is MNHEY and CDR2 is SMNVEV (reference sequence). CDR3 sequence (DNA): TGTGCCAGCAGTTGGGTCGGAATGAACACTGAAGCTTTCTTT. Amino acid sequence: CASSWVGMNTEAFF.

The CDR3 region has the DNA TGCAGTGCTACAGGAAACAATGAGCAGTTCTTC. Its translation: CSATGNNEQFF. J is TRBJ2-1 and V is TRBV20-1; no reliable D call. Trimming stripped 4 bases from V and 5 bases from J, with 6 bases between. CDR3 size: 11 residues. Germline V lookup: CDR1 DFQATT, CDR2 SNEGSKA (reference sequence).